Presented here are 20 T cell receptor beta chains from one specimen sequenced in a study of T cells in Graves' hyperthyroidism and ophthalmopathy. Researchers took RNA transcripts and amplified the TCR beta CDR3 regions from them. Initially, a first-round RT-PCR of the TCR CDR3 employed the HTBI primer set. TCRdb itself ran the multiplex PCR reads through MiXCR, one entry per CDR3 protein. In the table there are approximately 530,000 distinct CDR3 sequences, nearly 20% of which are singletons. The source material was blood. The receptors were sampled from a man aged 40-50 years with Graves' ophthalmopathy.

This clonotype was seen more than once but under ten times. The V gene is TRBV5-1, the J gene TRBJ2-4; D is unresolved. With 1 base removed from V and 1 base from J, the gap between germline ends came to 18 bases. The CDR3 totals 18 residues. The germline V gene has CDR1 SGHRS and CDR2 YFSETQ. In DNA form, the CDR3 reads TGCGCCAGCAGCTTGATAAAGGGCCCTCAAGAGGCCAAAAACATTCAGTACTTC. It is translated as CASSLIKGPQEAKNIQYF.

This clonotype showed up just a few times. The chain carries TRBV19 and TRBJ1-1; weak D call: TRBD1 (6 bases). The CDR3 is 16 amino acids. From germline, CDR1 is LNHDA and CDR2 SQIVND (reference sequence). V lost 5 bases, J lost 0 bases, and 16 bases lay in between. DNA of the CDR3: TGTGCCAGTAGTGACCGGACAGTTTCCATGAACACTGAAGCTTTCTTT. Its translation is CASSDRTVSMNTEAFF.

The V and J genes are TRBV4-1 and TRBJ2-2, with TRBD2 identical over 9 bases. This CDR3 region has 16 residues. The V gene end was trimmed by 1 base and the J gene end by 1 base; junction bases not matched to a gene: 1. The germline gives CDR1 MGHRA, CDR2 YSYEKL. In DNA, the CDR3 is TGCGCCAGCAGCCAAGGACTAGCGGTGAACACCGGGGAGCTGTTTTTT. The encoded protein is CASSQGLAVNTGELFF.

In its sample, this clonotype was seen many times. The chain links TRBV7-6 to TRBJ2-2; D possibly corresponds to TRBD2 (6 bases). The ends were cut back, 5 bases at V and 1 base at J, with 17 bases in the middle. The CDR3 sequence is 17 residues long. In germline, CDR1 is SGHVS, CDR2 FNYEAQ. CDR3 DNA: TGTGCCAGCAGCCCCCGGGGTGGGACTGGGAACACCGGGGAGCTGTTTTTT. It encodes CASSPRGGTGNTGELFF.

A remark on this clonotype: One junction end does not reproduce the germline sequence, and a read error may be involved. The chain's CDR3 is CASSPQTDTQCF. CDR3 bases: TGTGCCAGCTCACCGCAGACAGATACGCAGTGTTTT. The gene calls are TRBV18 and TRBJ2-3; D possibly corresponds to TRBD1 (5 bases). Germline V CDR1 and CDR2: KGHSH, LQKENI. This CDR3 has 12 residues.

The rearrangement uses TRBV7-9 and TRBJ2-7, with TRBD2 as a possible D gene (5 bases). The CDR3 consists of 14 residues. V lost 5 bases and J 5 bases, leaving 16 bases between the germline ends. Germline assignment: CDR1 SEHNR and CDR2 FQNEAQ (reference sequence). Written as DNA, the CDR3 is TGTGCCAGCAGCCGGACGGCGGGCAGCAACGAGCAGTACTTC. Its translation: CASSRTAGSNEQYF.

On this clonotype itself: Just one base apart from a much larger clone, this may be a read error. The chain uses TRBV6-1 and TRBJ1-5; TRBD1 might be the D (5 bases). With 6 bases removed from V and 0 bases from J, the gap between germline ends came to 15 bases. The CDR3 runs 16 residues. Germline CDR1 is MNHNS and CDR2 is SASEGT. CDR3 protein: CASSSGIDSSNQPQHF. The DNA for the CDR3 is TGTGCCAGCAGCTCGGGGATAGACAGTAGCAATCAGCCCCAGCATTTT.

This clonotype was found many times. The CDR3 DNA sequence: TGTGCCAGCAGCCCCAGCTTCTCGGGGGAGCAGTACTTC. Residues: CASSPSFSGEQYF. The chain uses TRBV7-2 and TRBJ2-7, with D possibly being TRBD2 (5 bases). This CDR3 has 13 amino acids. Germline V gives CDR1 SGHTA, CDR2 FQGNSA. V was trimmed by 5 bases and J by 7 bases, leaving 15 bases between them.

This clonotype has just a few counts. V is TRBV3-1 and J is TRBJ1-2; 10 nucleotides match TRBD1. The germline V gene has CDR1 LGHDT and CDR2 YNNKEL (reference sequence). V was clipped by 5 bases and J by 4 bases; unmatched bases: 13. The CDR3 runs to 17 residues. This CDR3 is CASSFFDRGRSSYGYTF. CDR3 nucleotide sequence: TGTGCCAGCAGCTTTTTCGACAGGGGGCGCTCGAGCTATGGCTACACCTTC.

This clonotype was seen at least ten times. The chain joins TRBV5-1 to TRBJ2-3; the match to TRBD2 covers 8 bases. The CDR3 runs 15 residues. V dropped 7 bases and J dropped 3; count of bases not matched to a gene: 10. Germline values: CDR1 SGHRS, CDR2 YFSETQ. The CDR3 loop reads CASERAGERTDTQYF. The DNA of the CDR3 is TGCGCCAGCGAAAGAGCGGGAGAAAGAACAGATACGCAGTATTTT.

This clonotype was found many times. The rearrangement joins TRBV6-1 to TRBJ2-5; TRBD2 is a possible D gene (6 bases). CDR1 MNHNS and CDR2 SASEGT come from the germline V gene. This CDR3 contains 14 residues. Between the trimmed V and J ends, which lost 5 bases and 1 base, there was a span of 11 bases. CDR3 in amino acids: CASSLGGTQETQYF. The CDR3 nucleotides are TGTGCCAGCAGTTTGGGCGGGACCCAAGAGACCCAGTACTTC.

This sequence joins TRBV12-3 or TRBV12-4 and TRBJ2-1; 7 positions agree with TRBD2. With 7 bases clipped from V and 6 bases from J, the junction kept 9 bases outside the gene matches. The CDR3 runs to 14 residues. CDR3 in amino acids: CASTASAGVNEQFF. The CDR3 DNA reads TGTGCCAGCACCGCTAGTGCGGGGGTCAATGAGCAGTTCTTC.

This clonotype was found a few times. With a much larger clone just one base away, this may be a read error. J is TRBJ1-5 and V is TRBV28; the match to TRBD1 covers 9 bases. In germline, CDR1 is MDHEN, CDR2 SYDVKM. The CDR3 is made up of 13 amino acids. V gave up 5 bases and J gave up 6 bases; unmatched junction bases: 2. The CDR3 protein is CASSNRGLQPQHF. The CDR3 coding sequence is TGTGCCAGCAGTAACAGGGGGCTTCAGCCCCAGCATTTT.

This clonotype was seen many times. V gene TRBV27 combines with J gene TRBJ1-1; D unclear. Germline V gene sequence: CDR1 MNHEY, CDR2 SMNVEV (reference sequence). The germline V and J ends were trimmed by 2 bases and 4 bases, with 11 bases remaining between them. The CDR3 length is 14 residues. This chain's CDR3 is CASSLTSRSTEAFF. CDR3 in DNA: TGTGCCAGCAGTTTAACGTCCAGGAGCACTGAAGCTTTCTTT.

The chain is built from TRBV9 and TRBJ2-7; TRBD2 agrees at 7 bases. Per germline, CDR1 SGDLS and CDR2 YYNGEE. The CDR3 extends over 14 amino acids. V lost 2 bases to trimming and J lost 0 bases; unmatched junction nucleotides: 2. The CDR3 reads CASSVTSVSYEQYF. The CDR3 DNA sequence: TGTGCCAGCAGCGTCACTAGCGTCTCCTACGAGCAGTACTTC.

Many counts were recorded for this clonotype. The chain carries TRBV28 and TRBJ2-1, with D unclear. CDR1 is MDHEN and CDR2 is SYDVKM in the germline V gene. Trimming stripped 4 bases from V and 11 bases from J, with 12 bases between. CDR3 length: 12 residues. CDR3 bases: TGTGCCAGCAGTTCCACTGAGTCAAAGCAGTTCTTC. Its translation: CASSSTESKQFF.

This clonotype was recorded many times. The J gene is TRBJ2-7, the V gene TRBV7-2; D unclear. Germline lookup yields CDR1 SGHTA and CDR2 FQGNSA. The CDR3 runs 16 residues. V was shortened by 1 base and J by 4 bases, with 17 bases between the two germline ends. This chain's CDR3 is CASSLDGSDLGYEQYF. The CDR3 DNA sequence: TGTGCCAGCAGCTTAGATGGTTCCGATTTGGGGTACGAGCAGTACTTC.

This clonotype was observed many times. The V and J genes are TRBV28 and TRBJ1-1; D may be TRBD1 (5 bases). The CDR3 consists of 12 residues. CDR1 MDHEN and CDR2 SYDVKM come from the germline V gene. The V end was cut by 6 bases, the J end by 7 bases, with 12 bases between. The CDR3 bases are TGTGCCAGCAGCCTCCTCCAGGGTGAAGCTTTCTTT. Protein: CASSLLQGEAFF. The entire variable domain, with the rest obtained from reference TRBV28 and TRBJ1-1, is as follows: DVKVTQSSRYLVKRTGEKVFLECVQDMDHENMFWYRQDPGLGLRLIYFSYDVKMKEKGDIPEGYSVSREKKERFSLILESASTNQTSMYLCASSLLQGEAFFGQGTRLTVV.

This clonotype has a count of ten or more. This chain uses TRBV27 with TRBJ2-5; TRBD1 matches 8 bases. V trimming: 5 bases; J trimming: 5 bases; junction bases outside the gene matches: 1. The CDR3 is 12 amino acids. Germline values: CDR1 MNHEY, CDR2 SMNVEV (reference sequence). CDR3 sequence (DNA): TGTGCCAGCAGTAACAGGGGGGAGACCCAGTACTTC. Protein: CASSNRGETQYF.

This clonotype was detected many times. The chain employs TRBV30 and TRBJ2-3; tentatively, D is TRBD2 (5 bases). Trimming shortened V by 7 bases and J by 2 bases, and 13 bases separated the two germline ends. There are 13 residues in the CDR3. Germline assignment: CDR1 GTSNPN and CDR2 SVGIG (reference sequence). The CDR3 DNA reads TGTGCCTCCCGGGATGACCACACAGATACGCAGTATTTT. It translates to CASRDDHTDTQYF.